This TCR beta chain originates from a study of blood T cell repertoires in COVID-19. The overall study: The United States, Italy and Spain supplied acute and convalescent COVID-19 samples. The cDNA or gDNA used as material had been derived from T cells, B-cell-depleted T cells, or PBMCs.

With V trimmed by 0 bases and J by 2 bases, 2 bases remained unmatched. Germline assignment: CDR1 LGHNA and CDR2 YSLEER. CDR3 size: 16 residues. Original analysis: Counts of nucleated cells, estimated from reference gene primer amplification, were obtained. This table comes from immunoSEQ multiplex PCR, and its TCRdb copy is limited to in-frame clones, with some not included. V and J calls and clone size are given by that table; D and trimming were obtained from the DNA. The sample lists some 150,000 clones, about 79% seen once, with around 7.2% in the top ten. The specimen sequenced was peripheral blood. The receptor's source is a woman between 50 and 59 years old in a cohort sampled during active or convalescent COVID-19. The chain recombines TRBV4-3 with TRBJ2-1; 9 nucleotides line up with TRBD2. The CDR3 reads CASSQEGGGAYNEQFF. DNA of the CDR3: TGCGCCAGCAGCCAAGAGGGCGGGGGGGCCTACAATGAGCAGTTCTTC.